The clone carrying this TCR beta chain was detected only once. As yet, its antigen is unknown. TCRdb keeps only in-frame clones here, not all; method: immunoSEQ multiplex PCR. The data contain around 2.5 million clones, 90% to 95% of them seen just once; the ten biggest clones take up 0.36%. This sample was taken from a study of shared clonotypes between healthy human individuals. General study points: Roughly 4.6% of naive CD4 clonotypes were common to a few donors.

Germline V gene sequence: CDR1 MNHEY, CDR2 SVGAGI. There are 13 residues in the CDR3. Trimming cost V 2 bases and J 5 bases, with 7 bases left between them. The rearrangement uses TRBV6-5 and TRBJ2-1; D perhaps matches TRBD1 (5 bases). The TCR originated in a man in his late teens or twenties in good health. Some clones in this sample may be carry-over from other donors' samples. Sequencing was performed on naive CD4+ T cells from PBMCs. Subset in this sample: CD45RA+ positively selected. This CDR3 reads CASSYDRHNEQFF. CDR3 bases: TGTGCCAGCAGTTACGACAGACACAATGAGCAGTTCTTC.